Reported below is one T cell receptor (beta chain). The specificity of this receptor is unknown. No qualities accompany the bases; no much larger clone lies one base away. Via the germline V gene (reference sequence), CDR1 is SEHNR and CDR2 FQNEAQ. The cysteine opens and the phenylalanine closes a CDR3 of 18 amino acids. The DNA shown is the 54-base CDR3, in frame from base 1. At the junction V is shortened by 5 bases and J by 4 bases; bases outside the gene matches: 14. The data derive from a study of blood T cell repertoires in COVID-19 (dated by TCRdb to the early 2020s). General notes on the study: Collaborator samples came from the United States, Italy and Spain and covered acute and convalescent phases of COVID-19. The prospective study material was composed of cDNA or gDNA derived from T cells, B-cell-depleted T cells, or PBMCs. Where available, HLA class I and class II types were obtained from metadata supplied by the sample provider rather than from assay-based typing. The samples were drawn from two sources: the first 160 participants of the ongoing ImmuneRACE study, and approximately 1,300 subjects contributed by 6 global collaborators. Deeply sampled blood TCRbeta repertoires from subjects exposed to, actively infected with, or recovered from COVID-19 were included in the dataset. The repertoires were released in a freely available public database intended as a resource for research on the immune response to SARS-CoV-2. Sample metadata almost always included a de-identified subject ID, COVID-19 status, age in years and sex. Study-wide findings and limitations: How much clinical and demographic metadata was included differed by source and by participant, and the metadata was provided uncurated.

Each collaborating institution followed its own protocols to collect whole blood in K2EDTA tubes. For TCRbeta analysis, collaborator samples were shipped as frozen whole blood, as isolated PBMCs, or as DNA extracted from either sample type. TCRbeta CDR3 regions were amplified from genomic DNA by means of the immunoSEQ Assay, a bias-controlled multiplex PCR. The authors' pipeline ran thus. The number of nucleated cells in each sample was estimated from the amplification of reference gene primers within the assay. To quantify the absolute abundance of each unique TCRbeta CDR3 rearrangement, sequence reads were collapsed and filtered. For each sample, productive Simpson clonality was calculated by taking the square root of Simpson's diversity index across productive rearrangements. TCRdb took this table from immuneACCESS and kept in-frame rearrangements with V and J called. Such tables lack part of the clones; where checked against another copy, unresolved V genes explain under half of the gap, and the rest is unexplained. V and J calls plus clone size are reproduced from that table; the DNA served to infer D and trimming. The sample yields approximately 180,000 clones; 70% to 90% were counted once. 4% to 5.5% of the sample belongs to the ten largest clones.

The chain employs TRBV7-9 and TRBJ2-5; TRBD2 agrees with 12 junctional bases. The sequenced sample was peripheral blood. The source of this sequence is a human donor in a cohort sampled during active COVID-19. Here the CDR3 is given as CASSRFPSSGRGAETQYF. The nucleotides are TGTGCCAGCAGCCGCTTTCCCTCTAGCGGGAGGGGCGCAGAGACCCAGTACTTC.